This record covers a single TCR beta chain. Per the original methods: Cell counts per sample came from amplifying reference gene primers. Clones were read by immunoSEQ multiplex PCR, and TCRdb kept only the in-frame ones, dropping some. V and J calls and clone size follow that table, whereas D and trimming were derived from the DNA. Here the sample spans some 250,000 clones, 80% to 85% being singletons. This sample is part of a study of blood T cell repertoires in COVID-19. Overall study: T cells, B-cell-depleted T cells, or PBMCs provided the cDNA or gDNA that served as material.

Between the trimmed V and J ends, which lost 4 bases and 4 bases, there was a span of 8 bases. Germline values: CDR1 SGHRS, CDR2 YFSETQ. The CDR3 runs to 13 residues. The gene calls are TRBV5-1 and TRBJ1-4; D is undetermined. The specimen was peripheral blood. The clonotype comes from a man aged 50 to 60 with active or convalescent COVID-19. Written as DNA, the CDR3 is TGCGCCAGCAGCCCGGGTAGTAATGAAAAACTGTTTTTT. It yields the protein CASSPGSNEKLFF.